This T cell receptor beta chain appears in the sequencing data of a study of CD8+CD57+ T cells in acquired aplastic anemia. Study details: Roughly 3 ug was the average amount of DNA from sorted CD4+ and CD8+ cells. The average read count for CD4+ cells in healthy donors was 8.5 million to 12 million. Study findings and constraints: Patients had twenty-nine CD8+ CDR3 sequences in common with controls (the shared set). CD8+ Simpson's diversity did not differ significantly between patients and controls.

At least ten counts were recorded for this clonotype. Its antigen is not known. The CDR3 is 14 residues long. The J segment lost 5 bases and the V segment lost 6 bases, leaving 8 bases of the junction unmatched. CDR1 and CDR2 from the germline V gene are MNHEY and SVGAGI. Genomic DNA constituted the template upon which TCR beta VDJ and CDR3 profiling was performed. TCRdb reprocessed the reads via MiXCR and lists one record per CDR3 protein. Of around 190,000 distinct CDR3 sequences in the sample, approximately 57% are singletons; the top ten hold around 28%. Sequencing was performed on sorted CD4+, CD8+, or CD8+CD57+ T cells (not recorded which) from PBMCs. The V and J genes are TRBV6-5 and TRBJ1-1; 8 nucleotides agree with TRBD1. The clonotype originates from a human donor in good health. Here the CDR3 reads CASRRTGSSTEAFF. The CDR3 DNA reads TGTGCCAGCAGGCGGACAGGGTCTAGTACTGAAGCTTTCTTT.